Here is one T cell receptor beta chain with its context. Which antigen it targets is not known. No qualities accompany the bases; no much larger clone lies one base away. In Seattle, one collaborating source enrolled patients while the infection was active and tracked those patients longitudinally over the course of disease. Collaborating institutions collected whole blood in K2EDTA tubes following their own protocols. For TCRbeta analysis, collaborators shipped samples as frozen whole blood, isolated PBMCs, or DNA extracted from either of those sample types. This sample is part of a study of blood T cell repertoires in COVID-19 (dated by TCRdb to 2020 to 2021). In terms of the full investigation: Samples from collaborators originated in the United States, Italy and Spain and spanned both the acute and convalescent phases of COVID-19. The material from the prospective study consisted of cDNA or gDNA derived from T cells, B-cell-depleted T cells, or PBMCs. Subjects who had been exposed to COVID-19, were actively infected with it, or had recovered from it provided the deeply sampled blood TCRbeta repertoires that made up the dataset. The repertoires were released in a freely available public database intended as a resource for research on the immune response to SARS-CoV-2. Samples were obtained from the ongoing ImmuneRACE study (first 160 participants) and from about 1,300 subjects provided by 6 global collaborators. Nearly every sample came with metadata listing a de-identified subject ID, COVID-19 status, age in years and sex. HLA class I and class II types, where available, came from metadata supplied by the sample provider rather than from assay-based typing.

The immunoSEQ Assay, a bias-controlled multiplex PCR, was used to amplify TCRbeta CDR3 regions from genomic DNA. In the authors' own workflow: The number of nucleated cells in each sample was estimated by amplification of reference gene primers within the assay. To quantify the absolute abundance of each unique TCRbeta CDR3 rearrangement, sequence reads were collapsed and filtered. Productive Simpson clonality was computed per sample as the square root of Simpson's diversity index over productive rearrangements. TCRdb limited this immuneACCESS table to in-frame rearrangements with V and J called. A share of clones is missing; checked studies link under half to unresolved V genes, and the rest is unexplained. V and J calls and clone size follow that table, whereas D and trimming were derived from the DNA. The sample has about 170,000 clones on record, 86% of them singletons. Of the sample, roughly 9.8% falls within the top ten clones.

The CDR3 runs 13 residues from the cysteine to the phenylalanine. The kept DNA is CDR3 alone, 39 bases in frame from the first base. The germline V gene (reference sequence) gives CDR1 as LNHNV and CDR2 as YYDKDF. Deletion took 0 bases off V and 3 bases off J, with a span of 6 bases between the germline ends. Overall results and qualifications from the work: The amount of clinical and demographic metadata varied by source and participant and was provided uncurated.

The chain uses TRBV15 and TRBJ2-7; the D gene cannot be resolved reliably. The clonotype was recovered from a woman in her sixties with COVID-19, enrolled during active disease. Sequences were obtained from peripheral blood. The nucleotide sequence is TGTGCCACCAGCAGAGATATTATCTACGAGCAGTACTTC. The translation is CATSRDIIYEQYF.